These 18 T cell receptor beta chains came from one sample sequenced in a study of blood T cell repertoires in COVID-19 (dated by TCRdb to about 2020). The method was the immunoSEQ multiplex PCR assay. TCRdb provides this immuneACCESS table in a form limited to in-frame rearrangements. Some clones are lacking; in checked studies, under half of them reflect an unresolved V gene, and why the rest are absent is not known. This sample comprises roughly 81,000 clones, around 80% of them detected only once. The ten biggest clones cover about 9.4% of the sample. Sequencing was done on a sample of peripheral blood. These receptors were collected from a man between 60 and 70 years old with acute or convalescent COVID-19.

This clone was counted ten times or more. V and J are TRBV4-1 and TRBJ2-7, with D possibly matching TRBD1 (6 bases). This CDR3 is built from 16 residues. The ends were cut back, 1 base at V and 5 bases at J, with 18 bases in the middle. Germline V CDR1 and CDR2: MGHRA, YSYEKL. The CDR3 sequence: CASSQVGTPWGDEQYF. CDR3 DNA sequence: TGCGCCAGCAGCCAAGTCGGGACACCCTGGGGCGACGAGCAGTACTTC.

V is TRBV5-1 and J is TRBJ2-7; tentatively, D is TRBD1 (5 bases). The V gene lost 2 bases and the J gene lost 1 base, with 13 bases spanning the gap. This CDR3 is 15 amino acids long. The germline CDR1 and CDR2 sequences are SGHRS and YFSETQ. The DNA for the CDR3 is TGCGCCAGCAGCTTAGGGCTTGGGGCATCCTACGAGCAGTACTTC. It encodes CASSLGLGASYEQYF. The full variable domain, completed using reference TRBV5-1 and TRBJ2-7, is KAGVTQTPRYLIKTRGQQVTLSCSPISGHRSVSWYQQTPGQGLQFLFEYFSETQRNKGNFPGRFSGRQFSNSRSEMNVSTLELGDSALYLCASSLGLGASYEQYFGPGTRLTVT.

This sequence joins TRBV15 and TRBJ1-5; tentatively, D is TRBD1 (6 bases). V was clipped by 7 bases and J by 7 bases, with 20 bases between them. CDR3 size: 15 residues. Germline CDR1 reads LNHNV; CDR2 reads YYDKDF (reference sequence). CDR3 region: CATTRDTLGNQPQHF. CDR3 coding DNA: TGTGCCACCACCCGGGACACCCTGGGTAACCAGCCCCAGCATTTT.

The rearrangement uses TRBV29-1 and TRBJ2-6; no clear D gene. V dropped 6 bases and J dropped 1 base, with 7 bases sitting between them. Germline loops: CDR1 SQVTM, CDR2 ANQGSEA. The CDR3 length is 13 residues. The CDR3 is CSVALSGANVLTF. The CDR3 DNA follows: TGCAGCGTGGCTCTTTCTGGGGCCAACGTCCTGACTTTC.

The CDR3 DNA is TGTGCCACGAAACAAACGGGAGGGCACAATGAGCAGTTCTTC. It codes for CATKQTGGHNEQFF. This chain joins TRBV6-5 and TRBJ2-1; 8 bases line up with TRBD2. The CDR3 length is 14 residues. CDR1 is MNHEY, CDR2 SVGAGI, per germline. Trimming took 10 bases from V and 5 from J; bases not matched to a gene: 10.

The chain is built from TRBV12-3 or TRBV12-4 and TRBJ1-2; D call uncertain. V was trimmed by 1 base and J by 6 bases, leaving 9 bases between them. The CDR3 consists of 13 residues. DNA for the CDR3: TGTGCCAGCAGTTTAGGTCTAGTGGATGGCTACACCTTC. Translating it yields CASSLGLVDGYTF.

The chain employs TRBV28 and TRBJ1-2; unclear D gene. The V gene lost 5 bases and the J gene lost 8 bases, with 15 bases spanning the gap. Germline V gene sequence: CDR1 MDHEN, CDR2 SYDVKM. The CDR3 is 13 residues long. The CDR3: CASSPPPRNGYTF. The DNA for the CDR3 is TGTGCCAGCAGTCCACCCCCGCGGAACGGCTACACCTTC.

The CDR3 coding sequence is TGTGCCAGCAGCGCAGGGGGCGCATCTGGAAACACCATATATTTT. It codes for CASSAGGASGNTIYF. The rearrangement uses TRBV27 and TRBJ1-3, with 8 nucleotides matching TRBD1. Germline V lookup: CDR1 MNHEY, CDR2 SMNVEV (reference sequence). Trimming took 6 bases from V and 1 from J; bases not matched to a gene: 5. This CDR3 contains 15 residues.

Only one count was recorded for this clone. V gene TRBV2 combines with J gene TRBJ1-1; D possibly corresponds to TRBD1 (6 bases). Trimming stripped 6 bases from V and 5 bases from J, with 10 bases between. CDR3 length: 12 amino acids. Per germline, CDR1 SNHLY and CDR2 FYNNEI. CDR3 sequence (DNA): TGTGCCAGCAGGGCAGGACAGACTGAAGCTTTCTTT. Its translation is CASRAGQTEAFF.

V is TRBV5-1 and J is TRBJ2-3, with D perhaps matching TRBD2 (5 bases). The CDR3 sequence is 14 residues long. The germline CDR1 and CDR2 sequences are SGHRS and YFSETQ. Trimming stripped 0 bases from V and 6 bases from J, with 11 bases between. Written as DNA, the CDR3 is TGCGCCAGCAGCTTGGACCTAGCCCTGGATACGCAGTATTTT. Its protein product is CASSLDLALDTQYF.

J is TRBJ2-3 and V is TRBV7-2; no clear D. In germline, CDR1 is SGHTA, CDR2 FQGNSA. V lost 1 base and J lost 4, with 6 bases in between. This CDR3 has 13 residues. The CDR3 is CASSLGRPDTQYF. CDR3 DNA sequence: TGTGCCAGCAGCTTAGGGCGGCCAGATACGCAGTATTTT.

V gene TRBV18 combines with J gene TRBJ1-1; D possibly corresponds to TRBD1 (6 bases). The germline V gene has CDR1 KGHSH and CDR2 LQKENI. Trimming removed 0 bases from V and 6 bases from J, with 14 bases in between. The CDR3 covers 15 residues. CDR3 coding DNA: TGTGCCAGCTCACCACCGGACAGTCCCAGGGCTGAAGCTTTCTTT. This translates into CASSPPDSPRAEAFF.

This rearrangement joins TRBV6-2 or TRBV6-3 to TRBJ2-1; 10 nucleotides agree with TRBD2. The CDR3 totals 16 residues. The germline V gene encodes CDR1 MNHEY and CDR2 SVGEGT. V lost 5 bases, J lost 2 bases, and 6 bases stayed unmatched. CDR3 amino acids: CASSTRTSGTYNEQFF. DNA for the CDR3: TGTGCCAGCAGTACGCGGACTAGCGGAACCTACAATGAGCAGTTCTTC.

J is TRBJ1-2 and V is TRBV7-9, with D maybe TRBD1 (5 bases). CDR1 is SEHNR and CDR2 is FQNEAQ in the germline V gene (reference sequence). This CDR3 region has 14 residues. The V end was cut by 4 bases, the J end by 1 base, with 10 bases between. This chain's CDR3 is CASSSGGSNYGYTF. CDR3 coding DNA: TGTGCCAGCAGCTCCGGGGGGAGTAACTATGGCTACACCTTC.

The chain uses TRBV19 and TRBJ1-6, with a weak D call TRBD1 (5 bases). Trimming shortened V by 11 bases and J by 9 bases, and 20 bases separated the two germline ends. CDR1 is LNHDA and CDR2 is SQIVND in the germline V gene (reference sequence). This CDR3 is built from 14 residues. CDR3 sequence (DNA): TGTGCCTGCCAAGGGACGGGAGGTCCTTCACCCCTCCACTTT. Protein product: CACQGTGGPSPLHF.

J is TRBJ1-1 and V is TRBV7-2; tentatively, D is TRBD1 (5 bases). Trimming shortened V by 1 base and J by 2 bases, and 8 bases separated the two germline ends. The CDR3 extends over 14 amino acids. The V gene's germline CDR1 is SGHTA and CDR2 FQGNSA. The chain's CDR3 is CASSLDRRNTEAFF. The CDR3 DNA sequence: TGTGCCAGCAGCTTAGACAGGCGAAACACTGAAGCTTTCTTT.

This clone has only one observation. This chain uses TRBV5-1 with TRBJ1-2; possible D gene TRBD1, 6 bases. CDR1 is SGHRS, CDR2 YFSETQ, per germline. Trimming left V 0 bases short and J 7 bases short, with 13 bases between. The CDR3 contains 14 residues. The CDR3 is CASSLDRVGSGYTF. DNA for the CDR3: TGCGCCAGCAGCTTGGACAGGGTCGGCTCTGGCTACACCTTC.

The V and J genes are TRBV2 and TRBJ1-2; 9 nucleotides agree with TRBD1. The CDR3 has 14 amino acids. The V gene's germline CDR1 is SNHLY and CDR2 FYNNEI. J was trimmed by 6 bases and V by 6 bases; bases with no gene match: 8. Here the CDR3 reads CASSAGTGIHGYTF. CDR3 coding DNA: TGTGCCAGCAGCGCCGGGACAGGGATACATGGCTACACCTTC. Filled out from reference TRBV2 and TRBJ1-2, the complete variable domain reads EPEVTQTPSHQVTQMGQEVILRCVPISNHLYFYWYRQILGQKVEFLVSFYNNEISEKSEIFDDQFSVERPDGSNFTLKIRSTKLEDSAMYFCASSAGTGIHGYTFGSGTRLTVV.